The T cell receptor (beta chain) under discussion was sequenced for a study of beta chain features in type 1 diabetes. The study, taken as a whole, reports: Equally in patients and controls, PCR might preferentially amplify shorter templates. The VDJ junctions of type 1 diabetes patients carried fewer insertions and more deletions.

Since all of the isolated RNA was reverse transcribed, expressed TCRB transcripts were what got sequenced. Sequencing of naive, central memory and regulatory T cell samples gave an average of roughly 3.6 million reads. Measured with immunoSEQ multiplex PCR; TCRdb has only the in-frame clones, and not every one. The sample holds hundreds of thousands of clones, around an eighth seen once. Germline V gene sequence: CDR1 SGHVS, CDR2 FQNEAQ. CDR3 size: 17 residues. Between the trimmed V and J ends, which lost 0 bases and 0 bases, there was a span of 14 bases. Turning to this clone: Its matching antigen is unknown.

The sample was naive CD4+ T cells from blood. The rearrangement uses TRBV7-8 and TRBJ2-5; D perhaps matches TRBD2 (6 bases). This clonotype originated in a man aged 18-30 years in good health. CDR3 sequence (DNA): TGTGCCAGCAGCTTAGCGGGATTAGCGGCCCACCAAGAGACCCAGTACTTC. Encoded protein: CASSLAGLAAHQETQYF.